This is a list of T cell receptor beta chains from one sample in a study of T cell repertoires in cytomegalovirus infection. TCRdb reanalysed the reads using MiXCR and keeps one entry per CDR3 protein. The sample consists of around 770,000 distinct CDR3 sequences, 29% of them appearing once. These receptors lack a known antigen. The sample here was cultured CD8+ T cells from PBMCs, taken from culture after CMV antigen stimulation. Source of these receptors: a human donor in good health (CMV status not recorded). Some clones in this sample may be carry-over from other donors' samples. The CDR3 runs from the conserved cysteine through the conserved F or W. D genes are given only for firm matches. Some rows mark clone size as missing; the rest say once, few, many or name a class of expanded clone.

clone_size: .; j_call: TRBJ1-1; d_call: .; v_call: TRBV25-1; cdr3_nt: TGTGCCAGCAGTCCGCATCTATATGAGAACACTGAAGCTTTCTTT; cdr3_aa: CASSPHLYENTEAFF
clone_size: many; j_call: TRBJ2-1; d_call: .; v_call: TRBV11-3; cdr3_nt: TGTGCCAGCAGCTTAAAATCTAGGGCAGGGTCTCTGAGTGAGCAGTTCTTC; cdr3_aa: CASSLKSRAGSLSEQFF
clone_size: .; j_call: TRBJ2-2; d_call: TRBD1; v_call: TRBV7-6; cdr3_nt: TGTGCCAGCCGCCGGGTCTCGGGACAGGTGTTCACCGGGGAGCTGTTTTTT; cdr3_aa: CASRRVSGQVFTGELFF
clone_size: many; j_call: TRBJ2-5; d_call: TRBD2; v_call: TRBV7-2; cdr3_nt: TGTGCCAGCAGCTTGGGCGGGGGGCTTCGGGAGACCCAGTACTTC; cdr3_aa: CASSLGGGLRETQYF
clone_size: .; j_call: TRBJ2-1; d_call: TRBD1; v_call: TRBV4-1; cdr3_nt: TGCGCCAGCAGCCAAGTGTCGGACAGGGCAGGCAATGAGCAGTTCTTC; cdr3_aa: CASSQVSDRAGNEQFF
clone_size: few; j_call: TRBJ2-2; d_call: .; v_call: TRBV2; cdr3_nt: TGTGCCAGCAGTGACATAGTGTTCTCCTACACCGGGGAGCTGTTTTTT; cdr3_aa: CASSDIVFSYTGELFF
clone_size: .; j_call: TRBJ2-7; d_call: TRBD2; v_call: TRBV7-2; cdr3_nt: TGTGCCAGCAGCTCGTTTTCGACTAGCGGGGATGTGCAGTACTTC; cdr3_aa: CASSSFSTSGDVQYF
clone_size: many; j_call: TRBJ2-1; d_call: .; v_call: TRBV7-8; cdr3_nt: TGTGCCAGCAGCTTACCGGGACTCACATACAATGAGCAGTTCTTC; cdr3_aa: CASSLPGLTYNEQFF
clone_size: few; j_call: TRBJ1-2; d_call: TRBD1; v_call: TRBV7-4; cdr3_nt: TGTGCCAGCAGCTTCCCGGGACAGGCAAGACACTATGGCTACACCTTC; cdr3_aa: CASSFPGQARHYGYTF
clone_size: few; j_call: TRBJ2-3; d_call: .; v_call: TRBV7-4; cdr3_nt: TGTGCCAGCAGCTTACGGCCTGTGGGTGGTGGAGATACGCAGTATTTT; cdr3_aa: CASSLRPVGGGDTQYF
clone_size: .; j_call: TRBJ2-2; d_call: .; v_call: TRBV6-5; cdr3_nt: TGTGCCAGCAGTAACTCCGGGGCACGACTAGAGTCCGGGGAGCTGTTTTTT; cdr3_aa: CASSNSGARLESGELFF
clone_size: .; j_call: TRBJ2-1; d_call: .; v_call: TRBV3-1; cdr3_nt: TGTGCCAGCAGCCAAGGCGTCCCCACCTACAATGAGCAGTTCTTC; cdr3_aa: CASSQGVPTYNEQFF
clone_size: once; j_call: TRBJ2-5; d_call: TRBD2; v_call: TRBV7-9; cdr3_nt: TGTGCCATCGGACTAGCGGGGTTAGAGACCCAGTACTTC; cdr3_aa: CAIGLAGLETQYF
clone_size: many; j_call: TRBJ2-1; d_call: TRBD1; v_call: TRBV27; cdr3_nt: TGCGCCAGCAGCCCCGGGACAGGGGGCAATGAGCAGTTCTTC; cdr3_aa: CASSPGTGGNEQFF
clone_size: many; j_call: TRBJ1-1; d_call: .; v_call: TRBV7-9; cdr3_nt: TGTGCCAGCAGCTTAGTAATTCGGGGTTACACTGAAGCTTTCTTT; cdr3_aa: CASSLVIRGYTEAFF
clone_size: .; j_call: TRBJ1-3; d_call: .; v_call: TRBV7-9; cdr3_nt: TGTGCCAGCAGCTTAGTCGGGGAGCTTTTGGGAAACACCATATATTTT; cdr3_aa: CASSLVGELLGNTIYF
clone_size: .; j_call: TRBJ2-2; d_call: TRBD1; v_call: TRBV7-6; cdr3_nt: TGTGCCAGCACATGGACAGGGAGTACCGGGGAGCTGTTTTTT; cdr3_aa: CASTWTGSTGELFF
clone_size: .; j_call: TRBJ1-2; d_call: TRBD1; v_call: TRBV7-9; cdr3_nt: TGTGCCAGCAGCCCGGCGGGACAGGGGGCCGGAGGCTACACCTTC; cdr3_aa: CASSPAGQGAGGYTF
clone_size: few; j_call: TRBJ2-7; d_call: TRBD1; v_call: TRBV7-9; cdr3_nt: TGTGCCAGCAGCCACGGACAGGGGAATCCCTACGAGCAGTACTTC; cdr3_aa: CASSHGQGNPYEQYF
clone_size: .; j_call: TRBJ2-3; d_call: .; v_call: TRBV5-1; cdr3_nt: TGCGCCAGCGGAGAGGGGTTCTGGACTGAGAACACAGATACGCAGTATTTT; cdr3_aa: CASGEGFWTENTDTQYF
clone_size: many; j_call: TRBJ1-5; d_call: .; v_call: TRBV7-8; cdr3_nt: TGTGCCAGCAGCTTAGGGGCCGAGCCCCAGCATTTT; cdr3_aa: CASSLGAEPQHF
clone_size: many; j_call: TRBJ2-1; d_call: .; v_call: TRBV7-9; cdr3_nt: TGTGCCAGCAGCTTACCGCCGACAGGGACTTACAATGAGCAGTTCTTC; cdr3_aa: CASSLPPTGTYNEQFF
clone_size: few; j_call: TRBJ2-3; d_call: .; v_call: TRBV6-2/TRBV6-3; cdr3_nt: TGTGCCAGCAGTTACAGAGCGGATACGCAGTATTTT; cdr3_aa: CASSYRADTQYF
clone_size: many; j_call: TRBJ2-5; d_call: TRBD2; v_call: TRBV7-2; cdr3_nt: TGTGCCAGCAGCCACTTGGCGGGGGTAGGGACGGAGACCCAGTACTTC; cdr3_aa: CASSHLAGVGTETQYF
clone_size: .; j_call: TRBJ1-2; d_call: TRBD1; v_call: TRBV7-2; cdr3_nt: TGTGCCAGCAGCCCTCAGACAGGGGATGGCTACACCTTC; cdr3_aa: CASSPQTGDGYTF
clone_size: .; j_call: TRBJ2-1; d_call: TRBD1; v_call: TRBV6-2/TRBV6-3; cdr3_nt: TGTGCCATTCGACAGGGGCCGATTAATGAGCAGTTCTTC; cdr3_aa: CAIRQGPINEQFF
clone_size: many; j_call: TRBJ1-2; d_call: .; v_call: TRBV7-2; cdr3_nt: TGTGCCAGCAGCTTATGGGAGTGGAATGGCTACACCTTC; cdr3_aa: CASSLWEWNGYTF
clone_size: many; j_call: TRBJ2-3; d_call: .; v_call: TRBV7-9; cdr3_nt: TGTGCCAGCAGCTCCCCGAATACAGATACGCAGTATTTT; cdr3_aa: CASSSPNTDTQYF
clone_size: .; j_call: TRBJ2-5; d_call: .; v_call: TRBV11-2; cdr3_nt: TGTGCCAGCAGCTCCGAGAACGGGGGAGGAGAGACCCAGTACTTC; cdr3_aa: CASSSENGGGETQYF
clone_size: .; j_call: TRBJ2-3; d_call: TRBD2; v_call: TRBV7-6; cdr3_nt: TGTGCCAGCAGCCCGGCTAGCGGGGGGGCCCCAGATACGCAGTATTTT; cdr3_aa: CASSPASGGAPDTQYF
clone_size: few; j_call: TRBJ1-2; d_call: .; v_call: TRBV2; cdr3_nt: TGTGCCAGCAGTGAAGGTCATCCAGCTAACTATGGCTACACCTTC; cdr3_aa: CASSEGHPANYGYTF
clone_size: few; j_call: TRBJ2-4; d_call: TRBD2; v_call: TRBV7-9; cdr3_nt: TGTGCCAGCAGCTCTAGCGGAAACATTCAGTACTTC; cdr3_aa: CASSSSGNIQYF
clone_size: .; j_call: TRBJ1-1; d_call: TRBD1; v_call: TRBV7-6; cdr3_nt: TGTGCCAGCAGCCACCGGACAGGGGACGGAACAACTGAAGCTTTCTTT; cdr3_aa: CASSHRTGDGTTEAFF
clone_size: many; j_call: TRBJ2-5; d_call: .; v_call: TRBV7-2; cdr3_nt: TGTGCCAGCAGCTTGGGGACCGGGACAATACAAGAGACCCAGTACTTC; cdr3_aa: CASSLGTGTIQETQYF
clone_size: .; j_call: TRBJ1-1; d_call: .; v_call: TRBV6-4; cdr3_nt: TGTGCCAGCAGTCAGGGGTTTGCGAACACTGAAGCTTTCTTT; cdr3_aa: CASSQGFANTEAFF
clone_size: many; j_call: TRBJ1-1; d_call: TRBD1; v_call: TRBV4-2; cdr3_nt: TGTGCCAGCAGCCGTTCCGGGACAGGGTCATTCGCCGGCGCTGAAGCTTTCTTT; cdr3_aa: CASSRSGTGSFAGAEAFF
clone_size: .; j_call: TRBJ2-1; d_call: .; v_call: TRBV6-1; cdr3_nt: TGTGCCAGCAGGGCGGGACCCACCTCAAGTGAGCAGTTCTTC; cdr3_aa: CASRAGPTSSEQFF
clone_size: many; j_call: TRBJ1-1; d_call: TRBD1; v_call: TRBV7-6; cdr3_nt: TGTGCCAGCAGACGGACAGGGCCGAACACTGAAGCTTTCTTT; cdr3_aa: CASRRTGPNTEAFF
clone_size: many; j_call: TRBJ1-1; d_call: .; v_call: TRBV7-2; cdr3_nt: TGTGCCAGCAGTTCACTAGACACGAACACTGAAGCTTTCTTT; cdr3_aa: CASSSLDTNTEAFF
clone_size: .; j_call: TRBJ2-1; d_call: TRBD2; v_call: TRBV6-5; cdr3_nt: TGTGCCAGCAGGGAGCGGGGGGGCCCCTACAATGAGCAGTTCTTC; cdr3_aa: CASRERGGPYNEQFF
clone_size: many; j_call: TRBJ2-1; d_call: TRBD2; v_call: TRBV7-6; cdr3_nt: TGTGCCAGCAGACCCAGGACTAGCGGGGGGATCGACCATGAGCAGTTCTTC; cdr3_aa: CASRPRTSGGIDHEQFF
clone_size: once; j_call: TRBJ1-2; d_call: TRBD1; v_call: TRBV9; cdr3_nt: TGTGCCAGCAGCGCAGCAGGTTCAGGGGGCGATTACTATGGCTACACCTTC; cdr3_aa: CASSAAGSGGDYYGYTF
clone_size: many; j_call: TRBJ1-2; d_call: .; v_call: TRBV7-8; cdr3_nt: TGTGCCAGCAGCTTGGCGGGGCGATCGAACTATGGCTACACCTTC; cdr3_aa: CASSLAGRSNYGYTF
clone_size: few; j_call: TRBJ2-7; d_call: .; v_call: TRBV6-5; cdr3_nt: TGTGCCAGCAGTTACGACTCGGACTCCTACGAGCAGTACTTC; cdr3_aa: CASSYDSDSYEQYF
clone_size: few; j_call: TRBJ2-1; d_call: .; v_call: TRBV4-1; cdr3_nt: TGCGCCAGCAGCCACCCTAGGGGGGGGGCGGGAGAGAATGAGCAGTTCTTC; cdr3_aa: CASSHPRGGAGENEQFF
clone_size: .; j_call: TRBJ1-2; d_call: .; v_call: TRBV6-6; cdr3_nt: TGTGCCAGCAGTTACCGGGACGGGTTTCCTGGGAACTATGGCTACACCTTC; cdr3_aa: CASSYRDGFPGNYGYTF
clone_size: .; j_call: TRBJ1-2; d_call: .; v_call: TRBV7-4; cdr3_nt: TGTGCCAGCAGCTCCTTGACAAAGACTAACTATGGCTACACCTTC; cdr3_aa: CASSSLTKTNYGYTF
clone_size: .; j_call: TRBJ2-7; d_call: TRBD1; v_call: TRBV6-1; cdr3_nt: TGTGCCAGCGGAAGACAGGGGTCCTCCTACGAGCAGTACTTC; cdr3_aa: CASGRQGSSYEQYF
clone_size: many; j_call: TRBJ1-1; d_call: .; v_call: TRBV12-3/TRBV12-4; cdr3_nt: TGTGCCAGCAGTTTCGCCACTGAAGCTTTCTTT; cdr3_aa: CASSFATEAFF
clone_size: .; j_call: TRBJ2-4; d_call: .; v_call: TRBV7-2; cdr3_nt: TGTGCCAGCAGCTTAGCGTTTAGCGGTGACATTCAGTACTTC; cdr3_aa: CASSLAFSGDIQYF
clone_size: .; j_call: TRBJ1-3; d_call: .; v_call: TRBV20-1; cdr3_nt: TGCAGTGCTAGAGACAGCCTAGGATTTTCGGGAAACACCATATATTTT; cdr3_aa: CSARDSLGFSGNTIYF
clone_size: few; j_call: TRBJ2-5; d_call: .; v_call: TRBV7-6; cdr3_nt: TGTGCCAGCAGCTTAGCGGGTGGTGGTCTACAAGAGACCCAGTACTTC; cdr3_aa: CASSLAGGGLQETQYF
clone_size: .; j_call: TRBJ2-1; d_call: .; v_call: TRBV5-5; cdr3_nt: TGTGCCAGCAGCTTGGAAGGGGGGAGGATCGATGAGCAGTTCTTC; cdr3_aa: CASSLEGGRIDEQFF